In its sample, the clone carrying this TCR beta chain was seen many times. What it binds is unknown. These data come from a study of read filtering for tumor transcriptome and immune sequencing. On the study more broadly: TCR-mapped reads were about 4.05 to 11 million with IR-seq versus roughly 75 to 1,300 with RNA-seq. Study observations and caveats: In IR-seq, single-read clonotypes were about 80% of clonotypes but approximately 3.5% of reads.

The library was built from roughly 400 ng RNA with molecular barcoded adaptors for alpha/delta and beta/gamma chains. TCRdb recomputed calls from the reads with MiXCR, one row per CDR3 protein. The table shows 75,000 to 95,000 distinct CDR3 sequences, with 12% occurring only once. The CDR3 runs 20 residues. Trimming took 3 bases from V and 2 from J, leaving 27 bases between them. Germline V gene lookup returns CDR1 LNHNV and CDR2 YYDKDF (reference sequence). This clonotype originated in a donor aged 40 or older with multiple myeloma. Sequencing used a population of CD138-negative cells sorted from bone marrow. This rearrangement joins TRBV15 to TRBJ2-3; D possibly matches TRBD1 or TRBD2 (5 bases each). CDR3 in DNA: TGTGCCACCAGCAGGGGCCGGGACCGCCTGTCGAATAGTGCCACAGATACGCAGTATTTT. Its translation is CATSRGRDRLSNSATDTQYF.